The present T cell receptor (beta chain) was sequenced within a study of molecular identifiers for immune sequencing clone quantification. General observations from the study: Naive cells had under 1% of molecules in clones above 20 RNA copies, effectors over 97%. In cases of identical TCR molecules sharing a barcode, highly expanded clone sizes could be underestimated.

CD8+CD4-CCR7+CD45RA+ sorting gave the naive CD8 T cells. TCR libraries were built in bulk with a published protocol and specific TCR primers. A single record per CDR3 protein comes from TCRdb applying MiXCR to the PCR reads. This sample has about 510,000 distinct CDR3 sequences, with 20% to 25% found just once. Ten or more counts support this clonotype. The antigen is not known. This CDR3 comprises 11 residues. V shed 7 bases and J shed 3 bases, with 6 bases lying between them. Looked up from germline, CDR1 is LGHNT and CDR2 is FRNRAP. The rearrangement links TRBV12-5 to TRBJ2-5; unclear D gene. The sequencing sample was made of naive CD8+ T cells from blood, with Jurkat cell RNA spiked in. The subset: FACS-sorted CD8+CD4-CCR7+CD45RA+ naive T cells. This sequence was found in a human donor in good health. Some libraries in this study had Jurkat cell RNA spiked in. The CDR3 reads CASDSEETQYF. Written as DNA, the CDR3 is TGTGCTAGTGACTCTGAAGAGACCCAGTACTTC.